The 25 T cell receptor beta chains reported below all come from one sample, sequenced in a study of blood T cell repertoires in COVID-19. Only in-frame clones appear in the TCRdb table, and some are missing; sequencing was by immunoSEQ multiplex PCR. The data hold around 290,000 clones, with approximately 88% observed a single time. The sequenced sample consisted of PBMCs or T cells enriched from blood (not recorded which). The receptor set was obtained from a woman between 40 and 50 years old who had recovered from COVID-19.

This chain's CDR3 is CASEAGQSDTQYF. The DNA for the CDR3 is TGTGCCTCCGAGGCAGGGCAATCAGATACGCAGTATTTT. The gene calls are TRBV6-5 and TRBJ2-3; D might be TRBD1 (5 bases). Germline values: CDR1 MNHEY, CDR2 SVGAGI. This CDR3 is 13 amino acids long. V shed 11 bases and J shed 4 bases, with 16 bases lying between them.

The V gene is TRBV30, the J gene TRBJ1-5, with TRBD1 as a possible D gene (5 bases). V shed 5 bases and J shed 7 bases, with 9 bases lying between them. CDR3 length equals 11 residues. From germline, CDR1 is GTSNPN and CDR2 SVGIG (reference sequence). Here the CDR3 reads CAWGTGQPQHF. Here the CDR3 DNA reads TGTGCCTGGGGGACGGGGCAGCCCCAGCATTTT.

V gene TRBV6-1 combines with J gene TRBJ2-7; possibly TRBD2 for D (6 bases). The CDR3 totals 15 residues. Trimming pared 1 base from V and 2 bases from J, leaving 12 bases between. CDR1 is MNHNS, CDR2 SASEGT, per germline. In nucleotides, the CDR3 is TGTGCCAGCAGTGAAGTCGGGGGTTCCCCCTACGAGCAGTACTTC. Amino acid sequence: CASSEVGGSPYEQYF.

The CDR3 nucleotides read TGTGCCAGCTCCCCTCGGCAAGGGGGCTCAATGAACACTGAAGCTTTCTTT. Its translation: CASSPRQGGSMNTEAFF. The V and J genes are TRBV18 and TRBJ1-1, with 7 bases aligning to TRBD1. Germline lookup yields CDR1 KGHSH and CDR2 LQKENI. The ends lost 6 bases at V and 0 bases at J; junction bases unmatched: 13. The CDR3 has 17 amino acids.

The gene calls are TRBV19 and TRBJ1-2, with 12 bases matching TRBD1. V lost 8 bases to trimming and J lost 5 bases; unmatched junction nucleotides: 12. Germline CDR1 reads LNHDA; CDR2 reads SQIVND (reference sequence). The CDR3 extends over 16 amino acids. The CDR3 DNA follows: TGTGCCAGTTCCGGGACAGGGGGCGTTCGTGTTTATGGCTACACCTTC. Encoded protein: CASSGTGGVRVYGYTF.

Here the CDR3 DNA reads TGTGCCAGCAGCTTAGGGCCGAGCTCTGGAAACACCATATATTTT. Translated, it gives CASSLGPSSGNTIYF. The gene calls are TRBV7-3 and TRBJ1-3; the D is unclear. Germline assignment: CDR1 SGHTA and CDR2 FQGTGA. Trimming removed 2 bases from V and 0 bases from J, with 8 bases in between. This CDR3 has 15 amino acids.

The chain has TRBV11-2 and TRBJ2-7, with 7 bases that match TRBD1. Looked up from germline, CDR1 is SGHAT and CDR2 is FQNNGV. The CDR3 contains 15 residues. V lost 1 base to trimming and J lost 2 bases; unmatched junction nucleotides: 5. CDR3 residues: CASSLGGQFPYEQYF. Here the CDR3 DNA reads TGTGCCAGCAGCTTAGGGGGACAGTTTCCCTACGAGCAGTACTTC.

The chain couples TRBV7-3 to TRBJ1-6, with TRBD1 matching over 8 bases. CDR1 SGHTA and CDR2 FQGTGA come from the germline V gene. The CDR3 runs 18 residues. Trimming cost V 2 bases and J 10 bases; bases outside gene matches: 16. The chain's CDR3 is CASSLDSAGQGSVSPLHF. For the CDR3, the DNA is TGTGCCAGCAGCTTAGATTCTGCCGGACAGGGTAGCGTCTCACCCCTCCACTTT.

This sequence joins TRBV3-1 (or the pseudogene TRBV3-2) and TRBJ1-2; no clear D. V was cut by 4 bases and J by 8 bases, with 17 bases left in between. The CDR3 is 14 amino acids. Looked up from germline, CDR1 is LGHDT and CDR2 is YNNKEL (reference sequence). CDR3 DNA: TGTGCCAGCAGCCTCCCGGGCGGGGTGGGAGGCTACACCTTC. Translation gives CASSLPGGVGGYTF.

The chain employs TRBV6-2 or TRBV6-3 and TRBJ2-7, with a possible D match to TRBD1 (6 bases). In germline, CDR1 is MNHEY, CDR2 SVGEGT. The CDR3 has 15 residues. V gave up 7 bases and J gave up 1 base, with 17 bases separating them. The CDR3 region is CASNPQGSGSYEQYF. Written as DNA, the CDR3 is TGTGCCAGCAACCCCCAGGGGAGTGGGTCCTACGAGCAGTACTTC.

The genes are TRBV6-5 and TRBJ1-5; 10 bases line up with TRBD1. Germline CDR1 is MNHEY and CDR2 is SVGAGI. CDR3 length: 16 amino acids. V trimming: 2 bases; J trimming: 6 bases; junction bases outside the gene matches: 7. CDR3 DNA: TGTGCCAGCAGTTACCACCTGACAGGGGGCAGTCAGCCCCAGCATTTT. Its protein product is CASSYHLTGGSQPQHF.

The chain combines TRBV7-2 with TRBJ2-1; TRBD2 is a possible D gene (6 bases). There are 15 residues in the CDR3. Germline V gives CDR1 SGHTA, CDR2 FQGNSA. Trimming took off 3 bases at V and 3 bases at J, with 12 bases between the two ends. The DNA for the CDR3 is TGTGCCAGCAGCTTTACTAGCAGCGGCTACAATGAGCAGTTCTTC. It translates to CASSFTSSGYNEQFF. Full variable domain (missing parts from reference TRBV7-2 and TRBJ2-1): GAGVSQSPSNKVTEKGKDVELRCDPISGHTALYWYRQSLGQGLEFLIYFQGNSAPDKSGLPSDRFSAERTGGSVSTLTIQRTQQEDSAVYLCASSFTSSGYNEQFFGPGTRLTVL.

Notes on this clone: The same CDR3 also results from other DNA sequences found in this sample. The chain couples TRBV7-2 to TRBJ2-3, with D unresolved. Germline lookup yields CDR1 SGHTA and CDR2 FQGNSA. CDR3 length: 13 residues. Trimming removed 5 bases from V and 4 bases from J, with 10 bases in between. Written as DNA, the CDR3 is TGTGCCAGCAGCCCAACGGTGGCAGATACGCAGTATTTT. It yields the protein CASSPTVADTQYF.

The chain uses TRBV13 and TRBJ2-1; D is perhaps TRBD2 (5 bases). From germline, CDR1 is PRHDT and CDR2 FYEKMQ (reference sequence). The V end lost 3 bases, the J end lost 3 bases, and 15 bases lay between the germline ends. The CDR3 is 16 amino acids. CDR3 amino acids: CASSLVEGGYYNEQFF. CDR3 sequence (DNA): TGTGCCAGCAGCTTGGTTGAAGGAGGTTACTACAATGAGCAGTTCTTC.

Here the CDR3 reads CASSLKGDWNEKLFF. In DNA, the CDR3 is TGCGCCAGCAGCTTAAAGGGGGATTGGAATGAAAAACTGTTTTTT. The genes are TRBV5-1 and TRBJ1-4; a possible D gene is TRBD1 (6 bases). There are 15 residues in the CDR3. Germline V CDR1 and CDR2: SGHRS, YFSETQ. V lost 2 bases and J 5 bases, leaving 13 bases between the germline ends.

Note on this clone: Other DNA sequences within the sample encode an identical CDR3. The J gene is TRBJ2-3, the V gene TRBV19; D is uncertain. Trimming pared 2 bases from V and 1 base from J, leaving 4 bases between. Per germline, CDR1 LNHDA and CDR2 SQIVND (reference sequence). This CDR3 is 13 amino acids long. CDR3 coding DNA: TGTGCCAGTAGTATACAGGGCACAGATACGCAGTATTTT. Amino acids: CASSIQGTDTQYF.

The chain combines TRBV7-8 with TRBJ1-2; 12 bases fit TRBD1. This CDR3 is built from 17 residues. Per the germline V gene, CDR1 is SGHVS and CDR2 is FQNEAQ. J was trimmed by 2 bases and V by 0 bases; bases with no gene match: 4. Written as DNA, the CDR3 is TGTGCCAGCAGCTTAGCGGGGGGGACAGGGGGCAACTATGGCTACACCTTC. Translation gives CASSLAGGTGGNYGYTF.

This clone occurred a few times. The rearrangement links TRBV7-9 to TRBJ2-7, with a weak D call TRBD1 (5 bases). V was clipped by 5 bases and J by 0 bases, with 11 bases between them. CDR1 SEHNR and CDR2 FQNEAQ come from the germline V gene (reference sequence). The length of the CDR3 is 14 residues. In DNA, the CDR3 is TGTGCCAGCAGCGACCAGGGATACTCCTACGAGCAGTACTTC. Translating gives CASSDQGYSYEQYF.

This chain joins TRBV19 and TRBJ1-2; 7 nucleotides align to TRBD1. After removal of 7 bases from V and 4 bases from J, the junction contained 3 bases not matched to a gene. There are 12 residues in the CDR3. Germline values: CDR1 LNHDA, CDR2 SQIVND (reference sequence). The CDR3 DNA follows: TGTGCCAGTACGGACAGGTCCTATGGCTACACCTTC. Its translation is CASTDRSYGYTF.

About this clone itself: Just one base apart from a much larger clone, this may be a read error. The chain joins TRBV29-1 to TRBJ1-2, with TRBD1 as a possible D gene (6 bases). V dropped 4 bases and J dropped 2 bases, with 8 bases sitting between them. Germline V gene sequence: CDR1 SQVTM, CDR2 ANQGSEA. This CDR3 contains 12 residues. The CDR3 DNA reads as TGCAGCGTTGCTAGGGGGAACTATGGCTACACCTTC. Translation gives CSVARGNYGYTF.

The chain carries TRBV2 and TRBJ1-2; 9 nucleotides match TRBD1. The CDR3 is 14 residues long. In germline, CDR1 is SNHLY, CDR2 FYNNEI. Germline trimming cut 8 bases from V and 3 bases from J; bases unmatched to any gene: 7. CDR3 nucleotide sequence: TGTGCCAGCCTGAGGGACAGGGTGGACTATGGCTACACCTTC. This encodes CASLRDRVDYGYTF.

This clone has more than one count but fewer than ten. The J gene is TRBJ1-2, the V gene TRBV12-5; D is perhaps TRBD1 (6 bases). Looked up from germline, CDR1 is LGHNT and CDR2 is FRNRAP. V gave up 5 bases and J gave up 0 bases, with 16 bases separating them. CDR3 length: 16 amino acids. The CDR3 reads CASGASPDRANYGYTF. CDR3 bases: TGTGCTAGTGGTGCGTCGCCGGACAGAGCTAACTATGGCTACACCTTC.

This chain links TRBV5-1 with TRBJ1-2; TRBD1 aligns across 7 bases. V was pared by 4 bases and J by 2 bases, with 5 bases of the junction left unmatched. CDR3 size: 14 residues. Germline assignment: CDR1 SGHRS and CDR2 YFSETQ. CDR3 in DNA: TGCGCCAGCAGCCCGACGACAGGGAACTATGGCTACACCTTC. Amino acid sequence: CASSPTTGNYGYTF. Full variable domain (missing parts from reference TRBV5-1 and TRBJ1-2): KAGVTQTPRYLIKTRGQQVTLSCSPISGHRSVSWYQQTPGQGLQFLFEYFSETQRNKGNFPGRFSGRQFSNSRSEMNVSTLELGDSALYLCASSPTTGNYGYTFGSGTRLTVV.

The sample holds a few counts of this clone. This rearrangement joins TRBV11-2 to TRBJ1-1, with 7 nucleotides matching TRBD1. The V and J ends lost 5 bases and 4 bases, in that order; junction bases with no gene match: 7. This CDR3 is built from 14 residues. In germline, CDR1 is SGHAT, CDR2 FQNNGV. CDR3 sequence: CASSTTTGITEAFF. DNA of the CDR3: TGTGCCAGCAGCACGACGACAGGGATCACTGAAGCTTTCTTT.

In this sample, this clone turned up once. The CDR3 protein is CASSLGGGQLNTEAFF. CDR3 bases: TGCGCCAGCAGCTTGGGCGGTGGACAGTTGAACACTGAAGCTTTCTTT. The J gene is TRBJ1-1, the V gene TRBV5-1; possible D gene TRBD1, 6 bases. There are 16 residues in the CDR3. Trimming pared 0 bases from V and 0 bases from J, leaving 12 bases between. CDR1 and CDR2 (germline): SGHRS, YFSETQ.